This is a list of T cell receptor beta chains from one sample in a study of T-cell memory formation after mild COVID-19. TCRdb itself ran the 5' RACE reads through MiXCR, one entry per CDR3 protein. The repertoire includes under 350,000 distinct CDR3 sequences, 15% to 20% of them detected once, and roughly a fifth sits in the top ten. The source material was PBMCs or a T cell subset sorted from them (not recorded which). The source of these receptors is a man between 18 and 29 years old who had mild COVID-19 (a few samples of this study predate the infection). Cell type and time point are not known. Each CDR3 is given with its conserved first and last residue. The D gene is left open where the match is weak. Size is stated for part of the rows, as once, few or many counts, or as a class when the clone is expanded.

abundance,d_gene,v_gene,j_gene,CDR3nt,CDR3aa
-,TRBD2,TRBV5-1,TRBJ2-5,TGCGCCAGCAGCTTCTATAGCGGGGGGGAAGAGACCCAGTACTTC,CASSFYSGGEETQYF
few,-,TRBV6-5,TRBJ2-2,TGTGCCAGCAGTTACTCGGTCCACACCGGGGAGCTGTTTTTT,CASSYSVHTGELFF
-,-,TRBV14,TRBJ2-7,TGTGCCAGCAGCCGCGTGGGGGTCTACGAGCAGTACTTC,CASSRVGVYEQYF
-,-,TRBV7-2,TRBJ1-2,TGTGCCAGCAGCTTAGCGGCTCTACAGGGTTATGGCTACACCTTC,CASSLAALQGYGYTF
-,TRBD1,TRBV6-6,TRBJ2-6,TGTGCCAGCAGGAACCCGGGACAGAACTCTGGGGCCAACGTCCTGACTTTC,CASRNPGQNSGANVLTF
few,-,TRBV24-1,TRBJ1-5,TGTGCCACCAGTGATTCTAACGGGGGCAATCAGCCCCAGCATTTT,CATSDSNGGNQPQHF
-,-,TRBV20-1,TRBJ2-7,TGCAGTGCCCACAAGGAAGTGGCGTACGAGCAGTACTTC,CSAHKEVAYEQYF
few,-,TRBV7-8,TRBJ2-6,TGTGCCAGCAGCCTCGTCAGTAGTCAATTTCCTGGGGCCAACGTCCTGACTTTC,CASSLVSSQFPGANVLTF
many,TRBD2,TRBV2,TRBJ2-1,TGTGCCAGCCGACTAGCGGGGTACAATGAGCAGTTCTTC,CASRLAGYNEQFF
-,-,TRBV7-9,TRBJ1-5,TGTGCCAGCAGCTTGGACGGGGGAACATGGCAGCCCCAGCATTTT,CASSLDGGTWQPQHF
-,-,TRBV5-1,TRBJ1-6,TGCGCCAGCAGCCGACTTGGGGTGGTTAATTCACCCCTCCACTTT,CASSRLGVVNSPLHF
few,TRBD1,TRBV5-1,TRBJ2-2,TGCGCCAGCAGCTTCTTGGATGGGACAGGGTACACCGGGGAGCTGTTTTTT,CASSFLDGTGYTGELFF
few,TRBD1,TRBV4-1,TRBJ1-6,TGCGCCAGCAGCCAAGACTGGTCGGGACAGCTAAATTCACCCCTCCACTTT,CASSQDWSGQLNSPLHF
many,TRBD1,TRBV12-3/TRBV12-4,TRBJ1-1,TGTGCCAGCTCCCGGGACAGGCGGCGCGCTGAAGCTTTCTTT,CASSRDRRRAEAFF
-,-,TRBV5-1,TRBJ2-3,TGCGCCAGAAGCGCGGACAACACAGATACGCAGTATTTT,CARSADNTDTQYF
many,-,TRBV7-2,TRBJ2-4,TGTGCCAGCAGCTCGACACCTCAAATAGCCAAAAACATTCAGTACTTC,CASSSTPQIAKNIQYF
few,TRBD1,TRBV5-1,TRBJ1-1,TGCGCCAGCAGCTCCTACAGGGGGCTCCCGAACACTGAAGCTTTCTTT,CASSSYRGLPNTEAFF
-,-,TRBV4-1,TRBJ2-2,TGCGCCAGCAGCCGGGCAGAGAACACCGGGGAGCTGTTTTTT,CASSRAENTGELFF
few,-,TRBV11-2,TRBJ2-2,TGTGCCAGCAGCTTCACCGCCGGGGAGCTGTTTTTT,CASSFTAGELFF
-,-,TRBV27,TRBJ1-3,TGTGCCAGCAGGCCGGCGGGACTCTCTGGAAACACCATATATTTT,CASRPAGLSGNTIYF
-,TRBD1,TRBV6-5,TRBJ1-6,TGTGCCAGCAGAGACAGGGGTTCACCCCTCCACTTT,CASRDRGSPLHF
few,-,TRBV7-2,TRBJ1-5,TGTGCCAGCAGCTTAGCGGCGGATCAGCCCCAGCATTTT,CASSLAADQPQHF
few,TRBD2,TRBV6-5,TRBJ2-1,TGTGCCAGCAGCCCCAGGGAGGGCGGGGAGCAGTTCTTC,CASSPREGGEQFF
-,TRBD2,TRBV5-4,TRBJ2-1,TGTGCCAGCAGCCCGGGGGGGCTGGTTGAGCAGTTCTTC,CASSPGGLVEQFF
-,TRBD1,TRBV6-2/TRBV6-3,TRBJ2-7,TGTGCCAGCAGTTATTCCCGACAGGGCGACTACGAGCAGTACTTC,CASSYSRQGDYEQYF
few,TRBD1,TRBV4-3,TRBJ1-2,TGCGCCAGCAGCTTCGACAGGGGCCCTTTTGGGGGCTACACCTTC,CASSFDRGPFGGYTF
many,TRBD2,TRBV7-2,TRBJ2-3,TGTGCCAGCAGCTTGACTAGCGGGGGGGCAGCGGATACGCAGTATTTT,CASSLTSGGAADTQYF
-,-,TRBV11-2,TRBJ2-1,TGTGCCAGCAGCTCCCACCGCGGGGTGACCTACAATGAGCAGTTCTTC,CASSSHRGVTYNEQFF
few,-,TRBV6-2/TRBV6-3,TRBJ1-5,TGTGCCAGCAGTTACGAGGTGACGGCTAATCAGCCCCAGCATTTT,CASSYEVTANQPQHF
few,TRBD1,TRBV6-1,TRBJ2-7,TGTGCCAGTCCGGGACAGGGGGCGGGGGAGCAGTACTTC,CASPGQGAGEQYF
-,-,TRBV3-1,TRBJ1-2,TGTGCCAGCAGCTATCGGCGGGCTCGGGAAAATGGCTACACCTTC,CASSYRRARENGYTF